This T cell receptor (beta chain) was captured by sequencing in a study of CD8+ T cells in alopecia areata. Details on this clone: The antigen remains undetermined.

The treatment here: oral pan-JAK inhibitor, 5-10 mg twice daily. Study-wide findings and caveats: TCR sharing across patients was less clear than in mice, possibly HLA-related. Relative to normal scalp, lesional scalp, especially alopecia totalis/universalis, showed higher clonality.

V lost 4 bases to trimming and J lost 5 bases, with 19 bases between them. The CDR3 is 15 residues long. Germline CDR1 SGHRS, CDR2 YFSETQ. The sequencing template was cDNA reverse transcribed from extracted RNA. TCRdb's copy holds only in-frame clones and misses some; the assay was immunoSEQ multiplex PCR. The table has approximately 110,000 clones, roughly 50% seen once; the top ten hold 12%. Sequencing was performed on CD8+ T cells sorted from blood, taken at week 24, from a patient treated with tofacitinib. The chain carries TRBV5-1 and TRBJ2-7; D is perhaps TRBD2 (6 bases). This TCR was recovered from a human donor with alopecia areata. The CDR3 loop reads CASSTSFGGADEQYF. The CDR3 nucleotides are TGCGCCAGCAGCACCAGCTTCGGGGGAGCGGACGAGCAGTACTTC.